These T cell receptor beta chains were read from a single sample in a study of post-analysis software for immune sequencing data. In TCRdb, the PCR reads were re-called with MiXCR into one record per CDR3 protein. The sample records roughly 570,000 distinct CDR3 sequences, 34% being singletons. Input material: blood. These receptors originate from a girl aged 2-17 years with multiple sclerosis. The CDR3 runs from the conserved cysteine through the conserved F or W. The order of the fields is CDR3 DNA, CDR3 protein, clone size, D gene, V gene, J gene. D genes are given only for firm matches. Expanded clones get a size class; other rows say once, few or many, or leave the size out.

TGCAGTGCGCATCAGGGTGAGCAGTACTTC,CSAHQGEQYF,many,NA,TRBV20-1,TRBJ2-7
TGTGCCAGCAGCTCGACAGGGTATGGCTACACCTTC,CASSSTGYGYTF,many,TRBD1,TRBV7-2,TRBJ1-2
TGTGCCAGCAGTGAAATAATTGGCGGCCGCACAGATACGCAGTATTTT,CASSEIIGGRTDTQYF,NA,NA,TRBV6-1,TRBJ2-3
TGTGCCAGCAGCTCGATTAAGGGGCAGCCCTACAATGAGCAGTTCTTC,CASSSIKGQPYNEQFF,few,NA,TRBV5-5,TRBJ2-1
TGCGCCAGCAGCAGAAGTGGACAGACAAATTCACCCCTCCACTTT,CASSRSGQTNSPLHF,NA,NA,TRBV5-1,TRBJ1-6
TGCAGTGCTACACAACCAGCCGTCATGAACACTGAAGCTTTCTTT,CSATQPAVMNTEAFF,NA,NA,TRBV20-1,TRBJ1-1
TGTGCCAGCAGTCCCTCACGGGGGCCTCAAGAGACCCAGTACTTC,CASSPSRGPQETQYF,NA,NA,TRBV6-6,TRBJ2-5
TGTGCCAGCAGCCCCAGGGACGGCTCCTACAATGAGCAGTTCTTC,CASSPRDGSYNEQFF,NA,NA,TRBV11-1,TRBJ2-1
TGCGCCAGCACCGGGACGCATTCCAATGAGCAGTTCTTC,CASTGTHSNEQFF,few,NA,TRBV4-1,TRBJ2-1
TGTGCCAGCAGTCTACGGACAAGTCACCATAATTCACCCCTCCACTTT,CASSLRTSHHNSPLHF,NA,NA,TRBV27,TRBJ1-6
TGCGCCAGCAGCCAAGACCTCGGGACTAGCGGATACGAGCAGTACTTC,CASSQDLGTSGYEQYF,few,TRBD2,TRBV4-1,TRBJ2-7
TGTGCCAGCCTCCACTACAGGGAATTTAGCTCACCCCTCCACTTT,CASLHYREFSSPLHF,NA,NA,TRBV6-1,TRBJ1-6
TGCAGCGTTCCTCCGGGACCGCTACAGGTGAACACTGAAGCTTTCTTT,CSVPPGPLQVNTEAFF,NA,NA,TRBV29-1,TRBJ1-1
TGCGCCAGCAGCTTGAGTCCGGAAAGGGAGCAGTACTTC,CASSLSPEREQYF,few,NA,TRBV5-1,TRBJ2-7
TGTGCCAGCAGACTAGGGGCGGAGACCCAGTACTTC,CASRLGAETQYF,few,NA,TRBV11-2,TRBJ2-5
TGTGCCAACAGTTACGCCGGGACCAACTACGAGCAGTACTTC,CANSYAGTNYEQYF,NA,NA,TRBV6-6,TRBJ2-7
TGCAGCGTTGACCTAGCGGGGAGTGAGCAGTTCTTC,CSVDLAGSEQFF,NA,TRBD2,TRBV29-1,TRBJ2-1
TGCAGTGCCGCCCACGGGACAGTCGCTGGGGAGACCCAGTACTTC,CSAAHGTVAGETQYF,NA,TRBD1,TRBV20-1,TRBJ2-5
TGTGCCTACCCACGGGACAGGGGAACAACTAATGAAAAACTGTTTTTT,CAYPRDRGTTNEKLFF,NA,TRBD1,TRBV30,TRBJ1-4